This T cell receptor (beta chain) stems from a study of PD-1 blockade in classical Hodgkin lymphoma. As to this clone: Its antigen is unknown.

Study-wide points: Relapsed/refractory patients reportedly had the lowest baseline TCR diversity, below newly diagnosed patients, who were below healthy donors. Still unresolved is the cause of the repertoire differences, which may be disease activity or prior therapy.

Libraries were prepared by immunoSEQ multiplex PCR; TCRdb keeps only in-frame clonotypes and omits some of them. The top ten clones hold about 3.9% of a sample with about 25,000 clones, 85% to 95% of them seen once. This CDR3 contains 13 residues. Germline V lookup: CDR1 SGDLS, CDR2 YYNGEE. Trimming took off 3 bases at V and 4 bases at J, with 9 bases between the two ends. Time point denoted: newly diagnosed, previously untreated cHL patient sample. Untreated, newly diagnosed classical Hodgkin lymphoma PBMCs were comparators. The receptor's source is a human donor with classical Hodgkin lymphoma. The V call is TRBV9, the J call TRBJ2-3; D uncertain. Sequencing was performed on peripheral blood mononuclear cells (PBMCs). CDR3 nucleotide sequence: TGTGCCAGCAGCGCCTTGATGGCAGATACGCAGTATTTT. Translated: CASSALMADTQYF.